The rows below give T cell receptor beta chains drawn from one sample of a study of CD8 T cells in Susac syndrome. TCRdb ran MiXCR on the immunoSEQ multiplex PCR reads and lists one entry per CDR3 protein. The table records 150,000 to 200,000 distinct CDR3 sequences, around 95% of them present only once. The sample taken for sequencing was CD4+ T cells from PBMCs. The receptors come from a human donor with multiple sclerosis. The CDR3 runs from the conserved cysteine through the conserved F or W. A D gene is named only where the DNA matches it firmly. A row's size may be missing; if present it is once, few, many or a size class.

d_gene	abundance	j_gene	v_gene	CDR3aa	CDR3nt
-	-	TRBJ1-6	TRBV7-9	CASSRPGTAIAPLHF	TGTGCCAGCAGCCGTCCCGGGACTGCCATAGCACCCCTCCACTTT
TRBD1	-	TRBJ2-1	TRBV7-3	CASSRINLGQSSYNEQFF	TGTGCCAGCAGCAGAATTAACCTGGGACAGAGCTCCTACAATGAGCAGTTCTTC
-	-	TRBJ1-6	TRBV3-1	CASSQPTAYNSPLHF	TGTGCCAGCAGCCAACCGACAGCCTATAATTCACCCCTCCACTTT
TRBD1	-	TRBJ1-2	TRBV27	CASSLPGGYGYTF	TGTGCCAGCAGTTTACCAGGGGGATATGGCTACACCTTC
-	-	TRBJ2-5	TRBV7-9	CASSFGRLPQETQYF	TGTGCCAGCAGCTTCGGCAGGCTCCCGCAAGAGACCCAGTACTTC
TRBD1	once	TRBJ1-6	TRBV4-2	CASSQDERTGGSPLHF	TGTGCCAGCAGCCAAGATGAGCGGACAGGGGGCTCACCCCTCCACTTT
-	once	TRBJ1-5	TRBV30	CAWSLRGGGQPQHF	TGTGCCTGGAGTCTCAGAGGGGGGGGTCAGCCCCAGCATTTT
-	once	TRBJ1-2	TRBV9	CASSVAGSFGYTF	TGTGCCAGCAGCGTAGCAGGGTCCTTCGGCTACACCTTC
-	-	TRBJ2-3	TRBV2	CASTSEGRTQYF	TGTGCCAGCACCTCAGAAGGAAGAACGCAGTATTTT
TRBD1	-	TRBJ1-1	TRBV20-1	CSASGTALNTEAFF	TGCAGTGCTAGCGGGACAGCCCTGAACACTGAAGCTTTCTTT
-	-	TRBJ1-1	TRBV7-9	CASSFGRDTEAFF	TGTGCCAGCAGCTTCGGCCGAGACACTGAAGCTTTCTTT
TRBD2	-	TRBJ2-1	TRBV5-1	CASSTIAGGHNEQFF	TGCGCCAGCAGCACCATAGCGGGGGGGCATAATGAGCAGTTCTTC
TRBD1	-	TRBJ1-2	TRBV29-1	CSVGQGLRYGYTF	TGCAGCGTTGGACAGGGCCTTCGCTATGGCTACACCTTC